This T cell receptor beta chain was profiled in a study of shared clonotypes between healthy human individuals (dated by TCRdb to about 2020). Context from the whole study: Three men and a couple of women, aged 18 to 49 years, made up the cohort. The study deeply sequenced blood TCR repertoires of about five healthy adults to estimate repertoire size and the extent of clonotype sharing between individuals. To increase sequencing depth and limit assay-specific biases, different laboratories used diverse techniques to prepare libraries and sequence TCR repertoires. Per donor, leukapheresis produced somewhere between about 0.9 and 10 billion PBMCs. Per donor, three plates each were used for CD4 naive and CD4 memory, two for CD8 naive, and one for CD8 memory. Beyond this particular receptor, the publication reports: Only blood was sampled, and tissue TCR repertoires likely differ from those in blood. Rarefaction of sorted-subset datasets indicated incomplete sequencing despite the large sequencing depth. Pairwise subsampling led to the expectation that sequencing depth would affect the degree of clonotype sharing among donors. Because the study included a small number of donors, the genetic and exposure-history diversity represented was limited. Roughly 5% of naive CD4, around 4% of naive CD8, roughly 2.4% of memory CD4, and less than 0.45% of memory CD8 clonotypes were shared across four donors. Compared with non-shared clonotypes, the clonotypes found in all four sorted-subset donors had higher generation probabilities. Naive subsets generally had larger estimated clonotype richness than memory subsets.

Using the deep immunoSEQ assay, TCR CDR3 regions were amplified from genomic DNA by multiplex PCR. Genomic DNA extracted from each cell subset was distributed evenly over all wells of several immunoSEQ 96-well plates, and each plate served as one replicate. For sorted subsets, roughly 0.2 ug genomic DNA, equal to 30,000 to 35,000 T cell genomes, was loaded into each replicate PCR. Purified libraries were quantified with a Qubit 3.0 fluorometer, sized on a Bioanalyzer 2100, and re-quantified with the KAPA Library Quantification kit. Each immunoSEQ 96-well plate was sequenced on its own single-read 150-cycle Illumina NextSeq 550 flow cell. As for how the authors treated the data: The immunoSEQ output contained only junctional sequences without quality scores, so filtering could not match that applied to full-length reads. Sequences were annotated with PyIR, a Python wrapper for IgBLAST v1.9, using IMGT germline references to assign V/J genes and CDR3. Reads were filtered out if the reads had weak V/J assignments (E-value above 1e-6), no CDR3, stop codons, out-of-frame junctions, or ambiguous translated residues. A V3J clonotype was defined by an identical inferred V gene, J gene, and CDR3 amino acid sequence. To compute the percentage overlap between repertoires, the number of shared unique clonotypes was divided by the size of the smaller repertoire. Richness of each repertoire was evaluated using RTK rarefaction, the Chao1 estimator, and Recon v2.1 estimates of unobserved clonotypes. Generation probabilities were computed with OLGA for all TCRbeta clonotypes obtained by the gDNA method from four donors. TCRdb re-hosts the immuneACCESS table, in-frame sequences only. Its copies lack some clones; in the studies checked, an unresolved V gene accounts for under half of them, and the cause for the rest is not known. The V and J calls and clone size are taken from that table; D and trimming were inferred from the DNA. The table for this sample lists 950,000 to 1,100,000 clones; approximately 68% of them were counted only once. About 1.5% of the sample is in the top ten clones.

On this clone: No cognate antigen has been identified for it. Base qualities are missing; no much larger clone stands one base away.

The donors were healthy, HIV-negative adults who had no recently reported acute infections or vaccinations. Every donor was a Caucasian adult living in Nashville, Tennessee, USA. CD4+ T cells were enriched by magnetic negative selection; naive cells were then positively selected on CD45RA, and the negative fraction formed the memory subset. After blood collection by leukapheresis, PBMCs were isolated using Ficoll-Histopaque density gradient centrifugation and then cryopreserved in the vapor phase of liquid nitrogen. Analytical flow cytometry was used to check the purity and quantity of each magnetically sorted T cell population. Genomic DNA was isolated from every sorted fraction and measured by UV absorbance on a Nanodrop 2000c. Taken from cysteine to phenylalanine, the CDR3 has 16 residues. Left in the record is the CDR3 DNA by itself, 48 bases read in frame from the first base. Germline trimming: 3 bases from V, 7 bases from J; junction bases outside gene matches: 6. CDR1 and CDR2, looked up from the germline V gene, are SGHTA and FQGNSA.

The sample was memory CD4+ T cells sorted from blood. Explained via the paper, the cell subset or site label denotes: CD45RA-negative fraction. Recombination linked TRBV7-2 to TRBJ2-2, and TRBD2 matches 12 of the central bases. This clonotype originated in a man in his late teens or twenties in good health. The CDR3 loop reads CASSLGTSGRSGELFF. The nucleotide sequence reads TGTGCCAGCAGCTTGGGTACTAGCGGGAGGAGCGGGGAGCTGTTTTTT.